This is a list of T cell receptor beta chains from one sample in a study of blood T cell repertoires in COVID-19. Produced via immunoSEQ multiplex PCR; TCRdb's table is partial and in-frame only. This table has 110,000 to 150,000 clones, roughly 84% appearing once. The sample taken for sequencing was peripheral blood. The receptor set was obtained from a human donor in a cohort sampled during active COVID-19. Both conserved end residues are part of each CDR3. The order of the fields is V gene, J gene, D gene, clone size, CDR3 protein, CDR3 DNA. The D gene is left open where the match is weak. Expanded clones are given a class, and other clones once, few, many or no size at all.

v_call: TRBV3-1/TRBV3-2; j_call: TRBJ2-3; d_call: TRBD2; clone_size: -; cdr3_aa: CASSLRKSGAGTDTQYF; cdr3_nt: TGTGCCAGCAGCCTAAGAAAAAGCGGGGCGGGCACAGATACGCAGTATTTT
v_call: TRBV5-4; j_call: TRBJ1-4; d_call: -; clone_size: -; cdr3_aa: CASSHRHFGEKLFF; cdr3_nt: TGTGCCAGCAGCCACAGACATTTTGGGGAAAAACTGTTTTTT
v_call: TRBV23-1; j_call: TRBJ1-6; d_call: TRBD1; clone_size: -; cdr3_aa: CASSQKGQSNSPLHF; cdr3_nt: TGCGCCAGCAGTCAAAAGGGACAGTCGAATTCACCCCTCCACTTT
v_call: TRBV4-1; j_call: TRBJ2-7; d_call: TRBD2; clone_size: -; cdr3_aa: CASSLAGGATAEQYF; cdr3_nt: TGCGCCAGCAGCCTAGCCGGGGGGGCCACGGCCGAGCAGTACTTC
v_call: TRBV24-1; j_call: TRBJ1-2; d_call: -; clone_size: once; cdr3_aa: CATGDEAGGYTF; cdr3_nt: TGTGCCACCGGCGACGAGGCTGGGGGCTACACCTTC
v_call: TRBV4-2; j_call: TRBJ2-6; d_call: -; clone_size: once; cdr3_aa: CASSRPREERSGANVLTF; cdr3_nt: TGTGCCAGCAGCCGCCCGAGGGAAGAGAGGTCTGGGGCCAACGTCCTGACTTTC
v_call: TRBV29-1; j_call: TRBJ2-3; d_call: TRBD1; clone_size: -; cdr3_aa: CSVGAGGIDTQYF; cdr3_nt: TGCAGCGTTGGGGCAGGGGGAATAGATACGCAGTATTTT
v_call: TRBV5-6; j_call: TRBJ2-7; d_call: -; clone_size: -; cdr3_aa: CASRRRGASSYEQYF; cdr3_nt: TGTGCCAGCAGGCGCAGGGGCGCCTCAAGCTACGAGCAGTACTTC
v_call: TRBV7-2; j_call: TRBJ1-1; d_call: TRBD1; clone_size: -; cdr3_aa: CASSLARTGKAFF; cdr3_nt: TGTGCCAGCAGCTTAGCGCGGACAGGGAAGGCTTTCTTT
v_call: TRBV19; j_call: TRBJ1-5; d_call: -; clone_size: -; cdr3_aa: CASREVGNQPQHF; cdr3_nt: TGTGCCAGCAGGGAGGTTGGCAATCAGCCCCAGCATTTT